The entry below describes one T cell receptor beta chain. Its antigen is unidentified. The data belong to a study of long-term antiretroviral therapy in people with HIV. Study as a whole: Samples collected earliest predate the 2015 immediate-ART recommendation by about a decade. Findings and caveats of the study: No data on ART adherence, viral resistance or therapy changes.

Cryopreserved PBMC, at about 0.85-11 million per sample, were present before DNA extraction. With V trimmed by 0 bases and J by 2 bases, 3 bases remained unmatched. The CDR3 length is 15 residues. Germline V gene data show CDR1 as WNHNN and CDR2 as SYGVQD (reference sequence). immunoSEQ v3.0 was run at survey level. TCRdb's table, derived via immunoSEQ multiplex PCR, lists solely in-frame clones and lacks some. Of some 24,000 clones listed, 87% are singletons. The clonotype originates from a middle-aged man with HIV. The sample was unsorted PBMCs, taken 1.8 years before starting antiretroviral therapy. The rearrangement joins TRBV10-1 to TRBJ2-5; 7 bases map to TRBD2. This CDR3 reads CASSESRAGQETQYF. The CDR3 DNA follows: TGCGCCAGCAGTGAGTCGAGAGCGGGGCAAGAGACCCAGTACTTC.